The subject of this entry is one TCR beta chain. The source of the sample is a study of T cell changes during pregnancy in multiple sclerosis. Profiled with immunoSEQ multiplex PCR; TCRdb holds only in-frame clones, not every one. The sample consists of some 55,000 clones, about 91% of them appearing once. The germline V and J ends were trimmed by 9 bases and 4 bases, with 16 bases remaining between them. CDR3 length: 15 residues. The germline CDR1 and CDR2 sequences are LNHDA and SQIVND (reference sequence). This chain links TRBV19 with TRBJ1-6, with D maybe TRBD1 (5 bases). Here the sequenced sample was peripheral blood, taken after pregnancy. The source of this sequence is a female donor in good health, enrolled as a control in a pregnancy study. The CDR3 loop reads CASQRRDRYNSPLHF. CDR3 nucleotide sequence: TGTGCCAGCCAACGACGTGACAGATATAATTCACCCCTCCACTTT.